This passage covers 15 T cell receptor beta chains from one sample sequenced in a study of blood T cells in healthy people across ages. Primers used in a second PCR of about 6 to 11 cycles were a sample-barcoded 5' primer and a J-beta primer mix. From the 5' RACE reads, TCRdb called clonotypes with MiXCR, one entry per CDR3 protein. The data show roughly 1,300,000 distinct CDR3 sequences, 45% to 70% seen once. Sequenced input: blood. The receptors come from a man aged 18 to 35 in good health.

V and J are TRBV5-1 and TRBJ1-1; 7 bases fit TRBD1. CDR3 length: 14 amino acids. CDR1 is SGHRS and CDR2 is YFSETQ in the germline V gene. J was trimmed by 1 base and V by 4 bases; bases with no gene match: 4. DNA of the CDR3: TGCGCCAGCAGCGGGGGACAGTGGAACACTGAAGCTTTCTTT. Translating it yields CASSGGQWNTEAFF.

This sequence joins TRBV20-1 and TRBJ2-7; D tentatively fits TRBD1 or TRBD2 (6 bases each). This CDR3 spans 12 amino acids. Germline V gives CDR1 DFQATT, CDR2 SNEGSKA (reference sequence). The CDR3: CGTSGDSYEQYF. The CDR3 DNA reads TGCGGCACCTCAGGGGACTCTTACGAGCAGTACTTC.

The chain joins TRBV5-1 to TRBJ2-5, with 9 bases lining up with TRBD2. The V and J ends lost 6 bases and 1 base, in that order; junction bases with no gene match: 4. This CDR3 has 14 amino acids. CDR1 is SGHRS, CDR2 YFSETQ, per germline. This CDR3 is CASTMTSGQETQYF. In DNA, the CDR3 is TGCGCCAGCACAATGACTAGCGGCCAAGAGACCCAGTACTTC.

This chain connects TRBV4-1 to TRBJ1-5; D ambiguous. V was shortened by 0 bases and J by 2 bases, with 8 bases between the two germline ends. The germline gives CDR1 MGHRA, CDR2 YSYEKL. The CDR3 spans 15 residues. The CDR3 sequence: CASSQDGEGNQPQHF. In DNA, the CDR3 is TGCGCCAGCAGCCAAGATGGAGAGGGCAATCAGCCCCAGCATTTT.

This clonotype has more than one count but fewer than ten. The chain links TRBV14 to TRBJ1-6; TRBD1 aligns across 8 bases. Germline trimming cut 2 bases from V and 7 bases from J; bases unmatched to any gene: 4. The CDR3 consists of 15 residues. CDR1 is SGHDN, CDR2 FVKESK, per germline. CDR3 in DNA: TGTGCCAGCAGCCAATTTACAGGGGGAAATTCACCCCTCCACTTT. Amino acids: CASSQFTGGNSPLHF.

The V call is TRBV7-8, the J call TRBJ2-5, with 8 nucleotides matching TRBD2. Germline CDR1 reads SGHVS; CDR2 reads FQNEAQ. The CDR3 totals 15 residues. J gave up 5 bases and V 5 bases, and 10 bases lay outside the gene matches. In DNA, the CDR3 is TGTGCCAGCAGCCTCCTGGGACTAGGGAGCGAGACCCAGTACTTC. Translating gives CASSLLGLGSETQYF.

The rearrangement joins TRBV7-9 to TRBJ1-6; D is perhaps TRBD1 (6 bases). CDR3 length: 15 residues. The V and J ends lost 5 bases and 11 bases respectively, with 19 bases between them. CDR1 and CDR2 (germline): SEHNR, FQNEAQ (reference sequence). CDR3 loop: CASSEGDQIGAPLHF. As DNA, the CDR3 is TGTGCCAGCAGCGAGGGGGATCAGATTGGGGCACCCCTCCACTTT.

Note on this clonotype: Its ends do not fully match the called genes, so a read error is possible. The chain carries TRBV7-2 and TRBJ2-5, with a weak D call TRBD1 (7 bases). Germline loops: CDR1 SGHTA, CDR2 FQGNSA. This CDR3 has 17 residues. CDR3 in amino acids: CASGLSGGDSGLETQYF. The CDR3 DNA sequence: TGTGCCAGCGGCTTATCGGGCGGGGACAGCGGTCTTGAGACCCAGTACTTC.

The chain has TRBV27 and TRBJ2-1; a weak D match, TRBD2 (6 bases). V gave up 3 bases and J gave up 5 bases, with 17 bases separating them. There are 16 residues in the CDR3. CDR1 is MNHEY and CDR2 is SMNVEV in the germline V gene (reference sequence). The CDR3, as DNA: TGTGCCAGCAGTTTCGAACTAGCCCTACCTCACAATGAGCAGTTCTTC. It translates to CASSFELALPHNEQFF.

The chain has TRBV27 and TRBJ2-7; a weak D match, TRBD1 (5 bases). CDR3 size: 14 residues. V lost 2 bases to trimming and J lost 3 bases, with 11 bases between them. Per the germline V gene, CDR1 is MNHEY and CDR2 is SMNVEV (reference sequence). CDR3 in amino acids: CASSLTPGNYEQYF. CDR3 sequence (DNA): TGTGCCAGCAGTTTAACTCCAGGGAACTACGAGCAGTACTTC.

The count of this clonotype is one. A read error may account for a junction end that differs from germline. The chain joins TRBV12-3 or TRBV12-4 to TRBJ1-2; D possibly corresponds to TRBD1 (6 bases). This CDR3 has 13 amino acids. In DNA, the CDR3 is TGTGTCAGCAGTCTGGACAGCTACTATGGCTACACCTTC. As protein: CVSSLDSYYGYTF.

This sequence joins TRBV7-9 and TRBJ2-5, with a tentative D call TRBD1 (5 bases). Germline values: CDR1 SEHNR, CDR2 FQNEAQ (reference sequence). The germline V and J ends were trimmed by 5 bases and 1 base, with 14 bases remaining between them. The CDR3 runs 15 residues. CDR3 protein: CASSPANRLQETQYF. Here the CDR3 DNA reads TGTGCCAGCAGCCCTGCGAACAGGCTCCAAGAGACCCAGTACTTC.

This clonotype is a singleton in its sample. The rearrangement uses TRBV7-2 and TRBJ2-3; D could derive from TRBD1 or TRBD2 (5 bases each). Germline CDR1 reads SGHTA; CDR2 reads FQGNSA. This CDR3 region has 12 residues. With 10 bases removed from V and 5 bases from J, the gap between germline ends came to 13 bases. CDR3 in DNA: TGTGCCACCAGGGAGACCGTAGATACGCAGTATTTT. The encoded protein is CATRETVDTQYF. Together with reference TRBV7-2 and TRBJ2-3, the CDR3 gives the full variable domain: GAGVSQSPSNKVTEKGKDVELRCDPISGHTALYWYRQSLGQGLEFLIYFQGNSAPDKSGLPSDRFSAERTGGSVSTLTIQRTQQEDSAVYLCATRETVDTQYFGPGTRLTVL.

This clonotype was counted a few times. The chain employs TRBV15 and TRBJ2-7; 7 positions agree with TRBD1. Judging by the DNA end, TRBJ2-5 fits better; the J call may be wrong. The CDR3 is 13 residues long. Germline V gives CDR1 LNHNV, CDR2 YYDKDF (reference sequence). The DNA for the CDR3 is TGTGCCACCAGTACCGGGACAGAAGAGACCCAGTACTTC. It is translated as CATSTGTEETQYF.

A few counts support this clonotype. The chain has TRBV7-9 and TRBJ2-7; perhaps TRBD2 as D (6 bases). The CDR3 has 15 amino acids. V was pared by 3 bases and J by 3 bases, with 15 bases between. Germline CDR1 and CDR2: SEHNR and FQNEAQ (reference sequence). The CDR3 DNA reads TGTGCCAGCAGCTTGGGGCGACTAGAAAACTACGAGCAGTACTTC. It is translated as CASSLGRLENYEQYF.